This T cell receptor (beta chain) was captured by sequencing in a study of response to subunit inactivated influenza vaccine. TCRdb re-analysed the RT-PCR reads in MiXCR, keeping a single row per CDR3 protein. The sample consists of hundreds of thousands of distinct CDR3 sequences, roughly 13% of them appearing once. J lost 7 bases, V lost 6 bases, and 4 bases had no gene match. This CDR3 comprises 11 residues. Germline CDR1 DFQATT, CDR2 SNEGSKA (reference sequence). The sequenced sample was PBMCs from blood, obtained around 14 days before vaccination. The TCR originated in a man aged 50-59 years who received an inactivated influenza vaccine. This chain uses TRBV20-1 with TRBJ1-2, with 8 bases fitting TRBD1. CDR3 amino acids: CSARTGSGYTF. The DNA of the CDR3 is TGCAGTGCCCGGACAGGGAGTGGCTACACCTTC.